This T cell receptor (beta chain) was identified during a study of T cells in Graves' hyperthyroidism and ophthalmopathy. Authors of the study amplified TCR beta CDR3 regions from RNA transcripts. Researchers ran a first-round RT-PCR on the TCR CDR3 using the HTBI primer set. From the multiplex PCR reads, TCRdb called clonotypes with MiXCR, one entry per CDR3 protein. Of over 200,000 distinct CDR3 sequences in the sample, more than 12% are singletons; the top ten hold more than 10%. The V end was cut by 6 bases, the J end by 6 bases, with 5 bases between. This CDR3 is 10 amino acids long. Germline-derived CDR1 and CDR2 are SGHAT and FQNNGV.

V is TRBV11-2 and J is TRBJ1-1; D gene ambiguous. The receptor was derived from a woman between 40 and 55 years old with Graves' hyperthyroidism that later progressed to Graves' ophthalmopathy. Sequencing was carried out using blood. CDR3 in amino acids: CASSKSEAFF. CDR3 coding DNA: TGTGCCAGCAGTAAATCTGAAGCTTTCTTT.